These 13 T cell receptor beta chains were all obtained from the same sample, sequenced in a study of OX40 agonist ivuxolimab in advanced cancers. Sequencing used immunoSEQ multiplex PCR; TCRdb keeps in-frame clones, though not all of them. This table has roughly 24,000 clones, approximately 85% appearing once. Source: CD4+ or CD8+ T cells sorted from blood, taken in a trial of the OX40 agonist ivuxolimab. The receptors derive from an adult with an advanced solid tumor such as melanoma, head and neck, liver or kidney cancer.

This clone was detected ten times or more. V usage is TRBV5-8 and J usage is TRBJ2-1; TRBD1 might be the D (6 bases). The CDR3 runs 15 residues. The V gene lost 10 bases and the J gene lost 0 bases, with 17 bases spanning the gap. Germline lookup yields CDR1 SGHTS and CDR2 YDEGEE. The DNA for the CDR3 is TGTGCCGGTAATAAGGGACAAAGCTCCTACAATGAGCAGTTCTTC. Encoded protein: CAGNKGQSSYNEQFF. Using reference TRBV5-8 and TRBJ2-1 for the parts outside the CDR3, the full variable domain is EAGVTQSPTHLIKTRGQQATLRCSPISGHTSVYWYQQALGLGLQFLLWYDEGEERNRGNFPPRFSGRQFPNYSSELNVNALELEDSALYLCAGNKGQSSYNEQFFGPGTRLTVL.

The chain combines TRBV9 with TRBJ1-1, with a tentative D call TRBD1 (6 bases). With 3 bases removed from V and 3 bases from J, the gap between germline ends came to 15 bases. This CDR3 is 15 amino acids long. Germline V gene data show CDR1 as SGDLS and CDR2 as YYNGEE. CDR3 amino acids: CASSASGTKDTEAFF. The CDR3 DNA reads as TGTGCCAGCAGCGCCTCGGGGACAAAGGACACTGAAGCTTTCTTT.

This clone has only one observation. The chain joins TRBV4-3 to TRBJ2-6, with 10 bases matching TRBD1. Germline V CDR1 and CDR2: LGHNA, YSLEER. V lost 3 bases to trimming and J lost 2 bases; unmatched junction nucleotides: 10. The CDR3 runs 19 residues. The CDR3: CASSHDTGTGDAGANVLTF. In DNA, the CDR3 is TGCGCCAGCAGCCATGACACCGGGACAGGGGACGCTGGGGCCAACGTCCTGACTTTC.

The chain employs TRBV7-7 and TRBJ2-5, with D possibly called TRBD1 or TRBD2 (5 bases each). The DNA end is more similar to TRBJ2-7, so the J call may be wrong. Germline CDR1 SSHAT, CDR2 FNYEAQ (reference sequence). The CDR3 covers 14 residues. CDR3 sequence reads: CASSLGQGDYEQYF. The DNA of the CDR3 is TGTGCCAGCAGCTTAGGGCAGGGAGACTACGAGCAGTACTTC.

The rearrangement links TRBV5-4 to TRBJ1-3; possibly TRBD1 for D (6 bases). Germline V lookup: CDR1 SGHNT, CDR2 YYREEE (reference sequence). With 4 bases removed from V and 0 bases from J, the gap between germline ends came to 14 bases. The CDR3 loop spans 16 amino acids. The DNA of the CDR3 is TGTGCCAGCAGCGCGGACAGCTCCCTCTCTGGAAACACCATATATTTT. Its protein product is CASSADSSLSGNTIYF.

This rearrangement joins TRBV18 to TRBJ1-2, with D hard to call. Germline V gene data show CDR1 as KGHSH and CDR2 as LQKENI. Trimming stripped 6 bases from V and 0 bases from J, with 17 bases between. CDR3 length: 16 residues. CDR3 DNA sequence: TGTGCCAGCTCGCTGGTGAAAGGAGAAGCTAACTATGGCTACACCTTC. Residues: CASSLVKGEANYGYTF.

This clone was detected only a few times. CDR3 DNA sequence: TGCGCCAGCAGCTTGAACGGGGGGGCTACAGATACGCAGTATTTT. Protein: CASSLNGGATDTQYF. This chain joins TRBV5-1 and TRBJ2-3, with 8 positions matching TRBD2. CDR3 length: 15 residues. Germline assignment: CDR1 SGHRS and CDR2 YFSETQ. The ends lost 1 base at V and 3 bases at J; junction bases unmatched: 4.

Written as DNA, the CDR3 is TGTGCCAGCAGCCGTGTGACGGGGGGCTCCTACGAGCAGTACTTC. Its protein product is CASSRVTGGSYEQYF. This rearrangement joins TRBV11-2 to TRBJ2-7, with 7 nucleotides matching TRBD2. The length of the CDR3 is 15 residues. Germline lookup yields CDR1 SGHAT and CDR2 FQNNGV. V lost 5 bases to trimming and J lost 0 bases; unmatched junction nucleotides: 7. Variable domain in full (rest from reference TRBV11-2 and TRBJ2-7): EAGVAQSPRYKIIEKRQSVAFWCNPISGHATLYWYQQILGQGPKLLIQFQNNGVVDDSQLPKDRFSAERLKGVDSTLKIQPAKLEDSAVYLCASSRVTGGSYEQYFGPGTRLTVT.

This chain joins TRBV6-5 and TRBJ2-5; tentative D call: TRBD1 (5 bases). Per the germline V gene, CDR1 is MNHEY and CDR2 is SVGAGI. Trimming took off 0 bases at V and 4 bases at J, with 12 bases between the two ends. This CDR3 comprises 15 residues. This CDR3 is CASSYSSGNGETQYF. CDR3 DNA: TGTGCCAGCAGTTACTCGTCAGGGAACGGAGAGACCCAGTACTTC.

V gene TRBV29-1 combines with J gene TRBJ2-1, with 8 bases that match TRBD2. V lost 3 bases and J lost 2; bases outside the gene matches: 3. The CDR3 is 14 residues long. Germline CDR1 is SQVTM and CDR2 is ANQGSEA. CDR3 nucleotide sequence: TGCAGCGTTGATCGGGGGGGCCCCTACAATGAGCAGTTCTTC. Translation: CSVDRGGPYNEQFF.

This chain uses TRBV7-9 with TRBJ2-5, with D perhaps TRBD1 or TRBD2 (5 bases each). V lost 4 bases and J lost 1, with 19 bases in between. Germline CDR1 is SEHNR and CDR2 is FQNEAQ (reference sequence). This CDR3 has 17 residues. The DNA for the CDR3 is TGTGCCAGCAGCTCTATAGACCCCCGGGGCCTCCAAGAGACCCAGTACTTC. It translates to CASSSIDPRGLQETQYF. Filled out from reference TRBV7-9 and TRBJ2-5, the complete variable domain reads DTGVSQNPRHKITKRGQNVTFRCDPISEHNRLYWYRQTLGQGPEFLTYFQNEAQLEKSRLLSDRFSAERPKGSFSTLEIQRTEQGDSAMYLCASSSIDPRGLQETQYFGPGTRLLVL.

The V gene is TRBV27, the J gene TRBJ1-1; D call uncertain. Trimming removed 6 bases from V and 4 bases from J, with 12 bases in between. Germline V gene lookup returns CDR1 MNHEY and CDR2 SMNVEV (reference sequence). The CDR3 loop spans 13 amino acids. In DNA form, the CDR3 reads TGTGCCAGCAGAAAGGACCTGCCCACTGAAGCTTTCTTT. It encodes CASRKDLPTEAFF.

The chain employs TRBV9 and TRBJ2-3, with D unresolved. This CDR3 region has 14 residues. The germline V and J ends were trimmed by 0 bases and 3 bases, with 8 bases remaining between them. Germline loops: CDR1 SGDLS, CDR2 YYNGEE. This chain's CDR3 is CASSVEGWTDTQYF. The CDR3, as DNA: TGTGCCAGCAGCGTAGAAGGGTGGACAGATACGCAGTATTTT.